Only one count was recorded for the clone carrying this T cell receptor beta chain. This sample was included in a study of blood T cell repertoires in COVID-19. Study-level information: From T cells, B-cell-depleted T cells, or PBMCs came the material, which was cDNA or gDNA.

Profiled with immunoSEQ multiplex PCR; TCRdb holds only in-frame clones, not every one. The sample yields under 200,000 clones, around three quarters seen once. The sample comprised peripheral blood. The origin of this receptor is an older man with active or convalescent COVID-19.

The CDR3 is CATSAGGGTYEQYF. The CDR3 nucleotides read TGTGCCACCTCAGCTGGAGGCGGGACCTACGAGCAGTACTTC. V and J are TRBV6-5 and TRBJ2-7; D possibly corresponds to TRBD2 (6 bases). V dropped 10 bases and J dropped 2 bases, with 18 bases sitting between them. The CDR3 covers 14 residues. Germline assignment: CDR1 MNHEY and CDR2 SVGAGI.